The 29 T cell receptor beta chains presented below share a single source sample, sequenced in a study of T cells after yellow fever vaccination. One entry per CDR3 protein, called by TCRdb with MiXCR from the 5' RACE reads. The sample contains a few hundred thousand distinct CDR3 sequences, approximately 12% of which appear only once. Sequencing was performed on CD4+ T cells sorted from PBMCs, taken 15 days after the yellow fever booster vaccination. The receptors originated from a man aged 18 to 30 who received the YFV17D yellow fever vaccine.

The rearrangement uses TRBV4-2 and TRBJ1-5, with D possibly being TRBD1 (5 bases). Trimming removed 0 bases from V and 6 bases from J, with 6 bases in between. The CDR3 totals 13 residues. CDR1 is LGHNA, CDR2 YNFKEQ, per germline. The CDR3 nucleotides are TGTGCCAGCAGCCAAGACGGGGCTCAGCCCCAGCATTTT. Protein product: CASSQDGAQPQHF.

The V gene is TRBV18, the J gene TRBJ2-7, with 7 bases aligning to TRBD2. The CDR3 sequence is 14 residues long. In germline, CDR1 is KGHSH, CDR2 LQKENI. V gave up 3 bases and J gave up 6 bases; unmatched junction bases: 8. CDR3 sequence: CASSPRGVEGEQYF. The DNA for the CDR3 is TGTGCCAGCTCACCCCGGGGGGTAGAGGGCGAGCAGTACTTC. The full variable domain, in which reference TRBV18 and TRBJ2-7 provide the parts outside the CDR3, is NAGVMQNPRHLVRRRGQEARLRCSPMKGHSHVYWYRQLPEEGLKFMVYLQKENIIDESGMPKERFSAEFPKEGPSILRIQQVVRGDSAAYFCASSPRGVEGEQYFGPGTRLTVT.

CDR3 nucleotides: TGCGCCAGCAGCCCTCTAAAGTCCCGGGCCCTCCCCGCCGAGCAGTACTTC. Translation gives CASSPLKSRALPAEQYF. This chain connects TRBV4-1 to TRBJ2-7; D is unresolved. In germline, CDR1 is MGHRA, CDR2 YSYEKL. The CDR3 loop spans 17 amino acids. Trimming left V 4 bases short and J 6 bases short, with 25 bases between.

This clonotype was seen ten or more times. The V gene is TRBV20-1, the J gene TRBJ1-5, with 12 nucleotides matching TRBD1. V shed 5 bases and J 7 bases; nucleotides not matched to a gene: 3. The length of the CDR3 is 13 residues. Per the germline V gene, CDR1 is DFQATT and CDR2 is SNEGSKA (reference sequence). The CDR3 nucleotides read TGCAGTGCTGGGACAGGGGGCGGACAGCCCCAGCATTTT. The encoded protein is CSAGTGGGQPQHF.

The chain recombines TRBV6-5 with TRBJ1-5, with no clear D. Germline V gives CDR1 MNHEY, CDR2 SVGAGI. V was cut by 2 bases and J by 7 bases, with 12 bases left in between. The CDR3 runs to 14 residues. CDR3 residues: CASSYGVPGQPQHF. The CDR3 bases are TGTGCCAGCAGTTACGGGGTCCCGGGGCAGCCCCAGCATTTT.

This chain connects TRBV28 to TRBJ2-7, with 7 positions matching TRBD1. The CDR3 length is 14 residues. V lost 7 bases to trimming and J lost 0 bases; unmatched junction nucleotides: 6. Germline V gene lookup returns CDR1 MDHEN and CDR2 SYDVKM. The CDR3 protein is CASTPRQGSYEQYV. The CDR3 DNA follows: TGTGCCAGCACCCCGAGACAGGGCTCCTACGAGCAGTACGTC.

V usage is TRBV5-4 and J usage is TRBJ2-3, with a possible D match to TRBD2 (6 bases). This CDR3 is built from 14 residues. Trimming removed 3 bases from V and 6 bases from J, with 14 bases in between. In germline, CDR1 is SGHNT, CDR2 YYREEE (reference sequence). Written as DNA, the CDR3 is TGTGCCAGCAGCTCCCGTAAGGAGGGGGATACGCAGTATTTT. Protein: CASSSRKEGDTQYF.

This clonotype was counted between two and nine times. J is TRBJ1-1 and V is TRBV10-1; D unresolved. Germline CDR1 reads WNHNN; CDR2 reads SYGVQD (reference sequence). V lost 6 bases and J 0 bases, leaving 8 bases between the germline ends. This CDR3 is built from 13 residues. The CDR3 sequence is CASSDQLNTEAFF. The CDR3 bases are TGCGCCAGCAGCGATCAGTTGAACACTGAAGCTTTCTTT.

The genes are TRBV3-1 and TRBJ2-3, with a weak D call TRBD2 (7 bases). The V end was cut by 4 bases, the J end by 4 bases, with 15 bases between. This CDR3 contains 15 residues. Germline CDR1 reads LGHDT; CDR2 reads YNNKEL (reference sequence). The CDR3 here is CASSRRGGGSDTQYF. The CDR3, as DNA: TGTGCCAGCAGCCGAAGGGGGGGCGGGTCAGATACGCAGTATTTT.

There are a few counts of this clonotype. The DNA for the CDR3 is TGTGCCAGCAGCCAAGCGGCCGGCGATATTAACTATGGCTACACCTTC. Amino acids: CASSQAAGDINYGYTF. This sequence joins TRBV4-2 and TRBJ1-2, with D hard to call. This CDR3 spans 16 amino acids. CDR1 and CDR2 from the germline V gene are LGHNA and YNFKEQ. V was trimmed by 1 base and J by 1 base, leaving 13 bases between them.

The chain employs TRBV11-2 and TRBJ2-7; no reliable D call. CDR1 and CDR2 (germline): SGHAT, FQNNGV. V was cut by 1 base and J by 5 bases, with 12 bases left in between. CDR3 length: 14 amino acids. CDR3 protein: CASSLALDAHEQYV. DNA of the CDR3: TGTGCCAGCAGCTTAGCTCTCGACGCCCACGAGCAGTACGTC.

The gene calls are TRBV11-2 and TRBJ2-2; tentatively, D is TRBD2 (5 bases). Between the trimmed V and J ends, which lost 2 bases and 7 bases, there was a span of 11 bases. This CDR3 contains 14 residues. The germline V gene has CDR1 SGHAT and CDR2 FQNNGV. CDR3: CASSLYVGSGELFF. In nucleotides, the CDR3 is TGTGCCAGCAGCTTATATGTTGGGAGCGGGGAGCTGTTTTTT. Variable domain in full (rest from reference TRBV11-2 and TRBJ2-2): EAGVAQSPRYKIIEKRQSVAFWCNPISGHATLYWYQQILGQGPKLLIQFQNNGVVDDSQLPKDRFSAERLKGVDSTLKIQPAKLEDSAVYLCASSLYVGSGELFFGEGSRLTVL.

J is TRBJ1-1 and V is TRBV3-1; 8 bases align to TRBD1. The CDR3 consists of 15 residues. V lost 2 bases and J lost 5; bases outside the gene matches: 7. CDR1 and CDR2 (germline): LGHDT, YNNKEL (reference sequence). CDR3 sequence reads: CASSQLDRVGTEAFF. CDR3 nucleotide sequence: TGTGCCAGCAGCCAACTGGACAGGGTGGGGACTGAAGCTTTCTTT.

This chain connects TRBV12-3 or TRBV12-4 to TRBJ2-1; maybe TRBD1 (6 bases). V was trimmed by 6 bases and J by 9 bases, leaving 21 bases between them. The CDR3 sequence is 15 residues long. This CDR3 reads CASSPGGSTQGEQFF. CDR3 in DNA: TGTGCCAGCAGCCCTGGGGGCTCGACCCAGGGTGAGCAGTTCTTC.

The chain is built from TRBV7-2 and TRBJ2-7; a weak D match, TRBD2 (5 bases). The CDR3 has 14 amino acids. Germline CDR1 SGHTA, CDR2 FQGNSA. Trimming shortened V by 1 base and J by 4 bases, and 11 bases separated the two germline ends. This CDR3 is CASSLGPGYYEQYF. The CDR3 nucleotides are TGTGCCAGCAGCTTAGGTCCGGGGTATTACGAGCAGTACTTC.

V and J are TRBV11-2 and TRBJ2-3; 8 nucleotides align to TRBD1. Germline loops: CDR1 SGHAT, CDR2 FQNNGV. With 2 bases clipped from V and 11 bases from J, the junction kept 3 bases outside the gene matches. This CDR3 region has 12 residues. The CDR3 sequence: CASSLQGAWQYF. CDR3 DNA: TGTGCCAGCAGCTTACAGGGGGCGTGGCAGTATTTT.

This clonotype was seen more than once but under ten times. This chain joins TRBV12-3 or TRBV12-4 and TRBJ1-6, with D possibly TRBD1 on 5 matching bases. This CDR3 spans 12 amino acids. The V end was cut by 2 bases, the J end by 11 bases, with 7 bases between. CDR3 sequence: CASSLRGTPLHF. In DNA form, the CDR3 reads TGTGCCAGCAGTTTACGGGGGACACCCCTCCACTTT.

The V gene is TRBV24-1, the J gene TRBJ2-1; 10 bases fit TRBD1. Germline V lookup: CDR1 KGHDR, CDR2 SFDVKD. The CDR3 contains 16 residues. V gave up 5 bases and J gave up 3 bases; unmatched junction bases: 6. The CDR3 sequence: CATSGQGAFSYNEQFF. CDR3 bases: TGTGCCACCAGTGGACAGGGGGCCTTTAGCTACAATGAGCAGTTCTTC.

This clonotype was found a few times. The V gene is TRBV11-1, the J gene TRBJ2-7; 8 nucleotides agree with TRBD1. Losses at the gene ends were 5 bases for V and 3 bases for J; bases not matched to a gene: 12. This CDR3 has 16 residues. Germline CDR1 and CDR2: SGHAT and FQDESV (reference sequence). The CDR3 nucleotides read TGTGCCAGCAGCCCCGTCCGACAGGGGATAAACTACGAGCAGTACGTC. Translating it yields CASSPVRQGINYEQYV.

This rearrangement joins TRBV6-5 to TRBJ2-3, with D unclear. The V gene lost 0 bases and the J gene lost 3 bases, with 13 bases spanning the gap. CDR3 length: 16 amino acids. CDR1 and CDR2 (germline): MNHEY, SVGAGI. The CDR3 nucleotides are TGTGCCAGCAGTTACTCGGTCTGGGGTGGGACAGATACGCAGTATTTT. Its protein product is CASSYSVWGGTDTQYF.

The V gene is TRBV7-2, the J gene TRBJ2-2; D ambiguous. Germline loops: CDR1 SGHTA, CDR2 FQGNSA. The V and J ends lost 0 bases and 0 bases respectively, with 14 bases between them. There are 18 residues in the CDR3. The CDR3 nucleotides are TGTGCCAGCAGCTTAGCGCATGAAAGGGCGGCGAACACCGGGGAGCTGTTTTTT. Protein product: CASSLAHERAANTGELFF.

This rearrangement joins TRBV4-2 to TRBJ1-1, with D possibly TRBD1 on 5 matching bases. The germline gives CDR1 LGHNA, CDR2 YNFKEQ. Between the trimmed V and J ends, which lost 0 bases and 4 bases, there was a span of 9 bases. The CDR3 length is 14 residues. CDR3 coding DNA: TGTGCCAGCAGCCAAGAAGCGGGGGGCACTGAAGCTTTCTTT. Protein: CASSQEAGGTEAFF.

The rearrangement joins TRBV6-5 to TRBJ2-5, with no clear D. Germline V gene lookup returns CDR1 MNHEY and CDR2 SVGAGI. The V end lost 0 bases, the J end lost 2 bases, and 7 bases lay between the germline ends. CDR3 length: 14 residues. The CDR3 is CASSYSGEQETQYF. CDR3 nucleotide sequence: TGTGCCAGCAGTTACTCGGGTGAACAAGAGACCCAGTACTTC.

This clonotype was observed a handful of times. The chain joins TRBV4-1 to TRBJ2-5; maybe TRBD2 (7 bases). In germline, CDR1 is MGHRA, CDR2 YSYEKL. The CDR3 contains 16 residues. V was clipped by 6 bases and J by 4 bases, with 21 bases between them. CDR3 amino acids: CASRLVGGRLGETQYF. For the CDR3, the DNA is TGCGCCAGCAGACTAGTGGGGGGGCGGTTAGGAGAGACCCAGTACTTC.

This clonotype was detected only a few times. This CDR3 is CASSYEGNQPQHF. DNA of the CDR3: TGTGCCAGCAGCTACGAGGGCAATCAGCCCCAGCATTTT. The chain combines TRBV7-9 with TRBJ1-5; D uncertain. CDR1 is SEHNR and CDR2 is FQNEAQ in the germline V gene (reference sequence). V lost 4 bases, J lost 2 bases, and 6 bases lay in between. CDR3 length: 13 amino acids.

This clonotype was observed a handful of times. This chain joins TRBV5-5 and TRBJ2-4; 8 bases agree with TRBD1. Trimming removed 4 bases from V and 7 bases from J; junction bases left unmatched: 4. Germline lookup yields CDR1 SGHKS and CDR2 YYEKEE (reference sequence). This CDR3 has 13 residues. CDR3 coding DNA: TGTGCCAGCAGCAAGACAGGGGAGAACATTCAGTACTTC. Its protein product is CASSKTGENIQYF. Based on the CDR3 plus reference TRBV5-5 and TRBJ2-4, the full variable domain is DAGVTQSPTHLIKTRGQQVTLRCSPISGHKSVSWYQQVLGQGPQFIFQYYEKEERGRGNFPDRFSARQFPNYSSELNVNALLLGDSALYLCASSKTGENIQYFGAGTRLSVL.

DNA of the CDR3: TGTGCCAGCAGCTCCAGGGGTTTGGGGAAACGACCCACTAATGAAAAACTGTTTTTT. Its translation is CASSSRGLGKRPTNEKLFF. V is TRBV5-5 and J is TRBJ1-4, with D possibly matching TRBD1 (6 bases). CDR1 SGHKS and CDR2 YYEKEE come from the germline V gene (reference sequence). V was shortened by 3 bases and J by 2 bases, with 23 bases between the two germline ends. The CDR3 has 19 residues. Supplemented by reference TRBV5-5 and TRBJ1-4, the full variable domain reads DAGVTQSPTHLIKTRGQQVTLRCSPISGHKSVSWYQQVLGQGPQFIFQYYEKEERGRGNFPDRFSARQFPNYSSELNVNALLLGDSALYLCASSSRGLGKRPTNEKLFFGSGTQLSVL.

In this sample, this clonotype turned up a few times. The chain recombines TRBV15 with TRBJ2-5; D is perhaps TRBD1 (6 bases). Trimming stripped 0 bases from V and 1 base from J, with 9 bases between. The CDR3 is made up of 15 amino acids. Germline V gene lookup returns CDR1 LNHNV and CDR2 YYDKDF (reference sequence). This chain's CDR3 is CATSRDLGAQETQYF. CDR3 nucleotide sequence: TGTGCCACCAGCAGAGATCTGGGGGCCCAAGAGACCCAGTACTTC.

The chain links TRBV6-2 or TRBV6-3 to TRBJ2-7; 10 bases map to TRBD1. Trimming cost V 3 bases and J 6 bases; bases outside gene matches: 5. The CDR3 has 14 amino acids. Germline V CDR1 and CDR2: MNHEY, SVGEGT. Here the CDR3 DNA reads TGTGCCAGCAGTTATTATGGGACAGGGGTCGAGCAGTACTTC. Protein product: CASSYYGTGVEQYF.